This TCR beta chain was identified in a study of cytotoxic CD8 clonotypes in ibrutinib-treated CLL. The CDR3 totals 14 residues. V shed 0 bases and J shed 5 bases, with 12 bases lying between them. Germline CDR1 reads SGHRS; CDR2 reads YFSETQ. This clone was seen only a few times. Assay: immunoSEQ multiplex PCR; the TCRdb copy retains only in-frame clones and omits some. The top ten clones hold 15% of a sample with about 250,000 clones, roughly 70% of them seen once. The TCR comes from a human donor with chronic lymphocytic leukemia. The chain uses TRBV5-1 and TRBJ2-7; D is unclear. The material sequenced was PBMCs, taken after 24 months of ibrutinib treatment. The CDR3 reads CASSLGSPAHEQYF. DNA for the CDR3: TGCGCCAGCAGCTTGGGTTCCCCTGCCCACGAGCAGTACTTC.